What follows are 5 T cell receptor beta chains derived from one specimen sequenced in a study of CD8+ T cells in alopecia areata. Isolated RNA was reverse transcribed into cDNA used as the sequencing template. Profiled with immunoSEQ multiplex PCR; TCRdb holds only in-frame clones, not every one. The data contain 150,000 to 250,000 clones, around 56% of them seen just once; the ten biggest clones take up around 3%. Regarding treatment: oral pan-JAK inhibitor, 5-10 mg twice daily. Here the sequenced sample was CD4+ T cells sorted from blood, taken at week 4, from a patient treated with tofacitinib. These receptors came from a human donor with alopecia areata.

This chain joins TRBV29-1 and TRBJ1-4, with 7 bases that match TRBD1. The CDR3 spans 14 residues. Germline V lookup: CDR1 SQVTM, CDR2 ANQGSEA. The V and J ends lost 3 bases and 7 bases, in that order; junction bases with no gene match: 8. The CDR3 bases are TGCAGCGTTGACGTTGAGGGGGCCGGTGAAAAACTGTTTTTT. It codes for CSVDVEGAGEKLFF.

The CDR3 loop is CALGLTGGNSPLHF. The CDR3 bases are TGTGCCTTAGGACTGACCGGTGGGAATTCACCCCTCCACTTT. The chain joins TRBV30 to TRBJ1-6, with D uncertain. Looked up from germline, CDR1 is GTSNPN and CDR2 is SVGIG (reference sequence). The CDR3 extends over 14 amino acids. V gave up 7 bases and J gave up 7 bases, with 17 bases separating them.

The chain is built from TRBV6-6 and TRBJ2-7, with D possibly called TRBD1 or TRBD2 (6 bases each). The V end was cut by 2 bases, the J end by 6 bases, with 11 bases between. The CDR3 is 13 amino acids. CDR1 and CDR2 (germline): MNHNY, SVGAGI (reference sequence). Here the CDR3 reads CASSYGGRTEQYF. In nucleotides, the CDR3 is TGTGCCAGCAGTTACGGGGGGCGCACCGAGCAGTACTTC.

The rearrangement uses TRBV11-3 and TRBJ2-1; TRBD1 matches at 10 bases. V gave up 9 bases and J gave up 1 base; unmatched junction bases: 15. The CDR3 is made up of 18 amino acids. The germline V gene encodes CDR1 SGHNT and CDR2 YENEEA. The CDR3: CASSSRDRGRGSYNEQFF. DNA for the CDR3: TGTGCCAGTTCGTCCCGGGACAGGGGAAGAGGGTCCTACAATGAGCAGTTCTTC.

This chain uses TRBV7-2 with TRBJ1-6; a weak D match, TRBD1 (5 bases). V was clipped by 4 bases and J by 7 bases, with 17 bases between them. The CDR3 runs 16 residues. Germline lookup yields CDR1 SGHTA and CDR2 FQGNSA. This CDR3 is CASSSIRVRGNSPLHF. In DNA form, the CDR3 reads TGTGCCAGCAGCTCAATCAGGGTTCGGGGAAATTCACCCCTCCACTTT.